The 19 T cell receptor beta chains reported below all come from one sample, sequenced in a study of blood T cells in healthy people across ages (dated by TCRdb to the mid-2010s). The library was obtained by 5' RACE. Data came from an Illumina HiSeq 2500. A second PCR of about 6 to 12 cycles was run with a J-beta primer mix and a sample-barcoded 5' primer. TCRdb ran its own pipeline on the public reads, namely fastp trimming at Q25 and MiXCR clone calling, and kept in-frame beta chains. Rows are unified per CDR3 protein, each entry keeping the most common DNA and genes. The sample has over 1,200,000 distinct CDR3 sequences on record, 45% to 70% of them singletons. About 6.3% of the sample belongs to the ten largest clones. Input material: blood. Every receptor here comes from a man aged 18 to 35 in good health.

This clonotype was recorded once. CDR3 loop: CASSYDQREDEWDTQYF. In nucleotides, the CDR3 is TGTGCCAGCAGTTACGACCAGCGGGAGGATGAGTGGGATACGCAGTATTTT. V and J are TRBV6-2 or TRBV6-3 and TRBJ2-3; 9 bases are shared with TRBD2. The CDR3 runs 17 residues. V lost 2 bases, J lost 6 bases, and 12 bases stayed unmatched. Germline V lookup: CDR1 MNHEY, CDR2 SVGEGT.

This clonotype has only a few counts. The chain links TRBV4-1 to TRBJ2-1; D is possibly TRBD1 or TRBD2 (5 bases each). Germline values: CDR1 MGHRA, CDR2 YSYEKL. The CDR3 is made up of 16 amino acids. Trimming took 1 base from V and 8 from J, leaving 18 bases between them. The CDR3 spells CASSQVYSAGSDEQFF. The CDR3 region has the DNA TGCGCCAGCAGCCAAGTTTATAGTGCAGGGAGCGATGAGCAGTTCTTC.

This clonotype occurred once. The chain is built from TRBV27 and TRBJ2-5; D may be TRBD2 (5 bases). The CDR3 is 11 amino acids. Germline-derived CDR1 and CDR2 are MNHEY and SMNVEV (reference sequence). The V and J ends lost 5 bases and 9 bases respectively, with 10 bases between them. This CDR3 reads CASSNGVAQYF. In DNA form, the CDR3 reads TGTGCCAGCAGTAACGGGGTGGCCCAGTACTTC.

In DNA form, the CDR3 reads TGTGCCAGCAGCTTAGGGCGGGTTCTGGTTACCAAAAACATTCAGTACTTC. Its translation is CASSLGRVLVTKNIQYF. V gene TRBV7-8 combines with J gene TRBJ2-4; weak D call: TRBD2 (5 bases). CDR3 length: 17 residues. Between the trimmed V and J ends, which lost 1 base and 2 bases, there was a span of 15 bases. The germline V gene encodes CDR1 SGHVS and CDR2 FQNEAQ.

V and J are TRBV9 and TRBJ2-1, with D unresolved. The CDR3 has 13 residues. From germline, CDR1 is SGDLS and CDR2 YYNGEE. The germline V and J ends were trimmed by 4 bases and 5 bases, with 10 bases remaining between them. The CDR3 sequence is CASSSPRHNEQFF. In DNA form, the CDR3 reads TGTGCCAGCAGCTCTCCCCGACACAATGAGCAGTTCTTC.

The V call is TRBV6-6, the J call TRBJ2-1; 8 bases match TRBD1. Germline values: CDR1 MNHNY, CDR2 SVGAGI (reference sequence). V lost 2 bases to trimming and J lost 4 bases; unmatched junction nucleotides: 10. The CDR3 is 17 amino acids. For the CDR3, the DNA is TGTGCCAGCAGTTACCCTAAGGGGACAGGCGAGTACAATGAGCAGTTCTTC. This gives the protein CASSYPKGTGEYNEQFF.

The J gene is TRBJ2-2, the V gene TRBV28; either TRBD1 or TRBD2 may fit D (6 bases each). The CDR3 spans 14 residues. Trimming left V 5 bases short and J 5 bases short, with 12 bases between. Germline CDR1 is MDHEN and CDR2 is SYDVKM. In DNA form, the CDR3 reads TGTGCCAGCAGTGGGGGGCATAGGACCGGGGAGCTGTTTTTT. It yields the protein CASSGGHRTGELFF.

This rearrangement joins TRBV18 to TRBJ2-7; D not certain. Germline V CDR1 and CDR2: KGHSH, LQKENI. V was trimmed by 6 bases and J by 3 bases, leaving 21 bases between them. This CDR3 comprises 16 residues. The CDR3 spells CASSPYLQLGYYEQYF. The CDR3 nucleotides are TGTGCCAGCTCTCCCTACCTTCAACTGGGGTACTACGAGCAGTACTTC.

This chain uses TRBV3-1 with TRBJ2-1; 9 bases align to TRBD1. Germline CDR1 LGHDT, CDR2 YNNKEL (reference sequence). V lost 4 bases and J lost 6; bases outside the gene matches: 10. This CDR3 comprises 16 residues. CDR3 region: CASSLRGTGSFNEQFF. CDR3 DNA sequence: TGTGCCAGCAGCCTTAGGGGGACAGGGAGTTTCAATGAGCAGTTCTTC.

The chain recombines TRBV15 with TRBJ2-3, with 8 bases aligning to TRBD1. CDR1 is LNHNV, CDR2 YYDKDF, per germline (reference sequence). V trimming: 7 bases; J trimming: 0 bases; junction bases outside the gene matches: 6. The CDR3 is 15 residues long. As DNA, the CDR3 is TGTGCCACCAACCTTGACAGGGGAAGCACAGATACGCAGTATTTT. This encodes CATNLDRGSTDTQYF.

V usage is TRBV6-2 or TRBV6-3 and J usage is TRBJ2-7; 11 bases fit TRBD1. V lost 2 bases to trimming and J lost 2 bases; unmatched junction nucleotides: 2. This CDR3 region has 15 residues. Germline CDR1 MNHEY, CDR2 SVGEGT. CDR3 in amino acids: CASSYTGQGAYEQYF. The CDR3 DNA sequence: TGTGCCAGCAGTTACACGGGACAGGGGGCCTACGAGCAGTACTTC.

The chain has TRBV12-3 or TRBV12-4 and TRBJ2-3, with 10 bases fitting TRBD2. The CDR3 length is 17 residues. Trimming took 8 bases from V and 6 from J; bases not matched to a gene: 17. In DNA form, the CDR3 reads TGTGCCAGCTCGTGGAGCGGGACTAGCGTATCGTCGGATACGCAGTATTTT. This gives the protein CASSWSGTSVSSDTQYF.

The rearrangement uses TRBV7-9 and TRBJ2-3; 13 nucleotides match TRBD2. The CDR3 runs 15 residues. V lost 8 bases, J lost 5 bases, and 7 bases stayed unmatched. CDR1 is SEHNR and CDR2 is FQNEAQ in the germline V gene (reference sequence). The CDR3 DNA follows: TGTGCCAGCGAAGGACTAGCGGGAGCGCTAGATACGCAGTATTTT. Its protein product is CASEGLAGALDTQYF. The full variable domain, its missing parts supplied by reference TRBV7-9 and TRBJ2-3, is DTGVSQNPRHKITKRGQNVTFRCDPISEHNRLYWYRQTLGQGPEFLTYFQNEAQLEKSRLLSDRFSAERPKGSFSTLEIQRTEQGDSAMYLCASEGLAGALDTQYFGPGTRLTVL.

This clonotype was recorded once. The chain uses TRBV29-1 and TRBJ1-1, with 10 bases identical to TRBD1. This CDR3 has 17 residues. CDR1 is SQVTM, CDR2 ANQGSEA, per germline. J was trimmed by 1 base and V by 4 bases; bases with no gene match: 12. DNA for the CDR3: TGCAGCGTTGTCGGGACAGGGGCTACACTAAGGAACACTGAAGCTTTCTTT. Translated, it gives CSVVGTGATLRNTEAFF.

This chain connects TRBV7-2 to TRBJ1-5; 7 nucleotides match TRBD1. The germline CDR1 and CDR2 sequences are SGHTA and FQGNSA. Trimming took 1 base from V and 7 from J; bases not matched to a gene: 4. The length of the CDR3 is 14 residues. The CDR3 DNA is TGTGCCAGCAGCTTAGGGGACAGTAGGCAGCCCCAGCATTTT. Its translation is CASSLGDSRQPQHF.

This chain uses TRBV5-1 with TRBJ2-7; perhaps TRBD2 as D (6 bases). The V gene lost 0 bases and the J gene lost 4 bases, with 17 bases spanning the gap. CDR3 length equals 16 residues. Germline V gene data show CDR1 as SGHRS and CDR2 as YFSETQ. The CDR3 sequence is CASSLAVLAERYEQYF. CDR3 coding DNA: TGCGCCAGCAGCTTGGCCGTGTTAGCGGAGAGGTACGAGCAGTACTTC.

The genes are TRBV6-6 and TRBJ2-3, with D possibly TRBD1 on 5 matching bases. Per the germline V gene, CDR1 is MNHNY and CDR2 is SVGAGI (reference sequence). The CDR3 loop spans 13 amino acids. Deletions cut 4 bases from V and 5 bases from J, with 10 bases between. CDR3 sequence: CASSFRVGDTQYF. CDR3 sequence (DNA): TGTGCCAGCAGTTTCAGGGTAGGAGATACGCAGTATTTT.

The rearrangement uses TRBV4-3 and TRBJ2-1; D is unresolved. CDR3 size: 14 residues. The V and J ends lost 0 bases and 7 bases respectively, with 10 bases between them. Looked up from germline, CDR1 is LGHNA and CDR2 is YSLEER. CDR3 sequence reads: CASSQDDSSNEQFF. The CDR3 coding sequence is TGCGCCAGCAGCCAAGATGATTCCAGTAATGAGCAGTTCTTC.

The sample holds a few counts of this clonotype. This chain links TRBV6-6 with TRBJ2-1, with D possibly TRBD2 on 5 matching bases. This CDR3 comprises 14 residues. Germline lookup yields CDR1 MNHNY and CDR2 SVGAGI (reference sequence). The germline V and J ends were trimmed by 0 bases and 7 bases, with 10 bases remaining between them. This chain's CDR3 is CASSYSLSGNEQFF. CDR3 nucleotides: TGTGCCAGCAGTTACTCGTTGTCGGGGAATGAGCAGTTCTTC.